The sequence of this T cell receptor (beta chain) was determined in a study of CD8+ T cells in alopecia areata. On the study more broadly: Treated patients were given 5 to 10 mg oral tofacitinib twice daily.

This clone was recorded once. Documented treatment: oral pan-JAK inhibitor, 5-10 mg twice daily. Sequencing used cDNA as its template, made by extracting RNA and reverse transcribing it. Assay used: immunoSEQ multiplex PCR; TCRdb lists only in-frame clones, some missing. The data contain about 200,000 clones, around 66% of them seen just once; the ten biggest clones take up around 4.3%. Trimming took 3 bases from V and 9 from J; bases not matched to a gene: 10. Germline-derived CDR1 and CDR2 are SGHRS and YFSETQ. This CDR3 region has 15 residues. The sequence came from a human donor with alopecia areata. Sequencing used CD4+ T cells sorted from blood, obtained at week 4, from a patient treated with tofacitinib. V usage is TRBV5-1 and J usage is TRBJ2-1; TRBD2 matches 9 bases. CDR3 sequence: CASSSRGGTSIEQFF. CDR3 DNA: TGCGCCAGCAGCTCCAGAGGCGGGACTAGCATTGAGCAGTTCTTC.